The present T cell receptor (beta chain) was sequenced within a study of T cells after yellow fever vaccination. Whole-study findings and limits: A small share of clonotypes appeared in both CD4 and CD8 compartments. Post-booster samples contained most primary-vaccination clones (approximately 96% CD4, about 90% CD8). A weaker but faster secondary response was observed, peaking on day 5 versus 15.

A process of 5'RACE template switching, which added a universal primer site and UMIs, was used to make TCR cDNA. Each CDR3 protein is one row after TCRdb ran MiXCR on the 5' RACE reads. This table has about 340,000 distinct CDR3 sequences, 12% appearing once. V shed 3 bases and J 2 bases; nucleotides not matched to a gene: 2. Per the germline V gene, CDR1 is SGHRS and CDR2 is YFSETQ. The CDR3 spans 15 residues. Ten or more counts support this clonotype. Its antigen is undetermined. This chain links TRBV5-1 with TRBJ2-1; 10 nucleotides align to TRBD2. The TCR was taken from a man between 18 and 29 years old who received the YFV17D yellow fever vaccine. The sample consisted of CD4+ T cells sorted from PBMCs, taken 15 days after the yellow fever booster vaccination. DNA of the CDR3: TGCGCCAGCAGCTGGAGCGGGGGGGCCTACAATGAGCAGTTCTTC. As protein: CASSWSGGAYNEQFF.